These T cell receptor beta chains were read from a single sample in a study of blood T cell repertoires in COVID-19. The repertoire was sequenced with immunoSEQ multiplex PCR; TCRdb's copy has only in-frame clones and lacks some. The sample contains 110,000 or so clones, roughly four fifths of which appear only once. The sequenced material came from peripheral blood. All receptors derive from a human donor in a cohort sampled during active COVID-19. Each CDR3 is given with its conserved first and last residue.

length	V	J	CDR3
15	TRBV6-5	TRBJ1-4	CASTYQALSNEKLFF
15	TRBV6-5	TRBJ1-5	CASRSTGVWNQPQHF
16	TRBV29-1	TRBJ2-1	CSVGRTSGGVSNEQFF
15	TRBV2	TRBJ1-3	CASHTDRGTGNTIYF
15	TRBV7-2	TRBJ1-1	CASSLEGAGFTEAFF
15	TRBV5-1	TRBJ2-3	CASSLMAPSTDTQYF
15	TRBV7-6	TRBJ2-7	CASSLGAGSSYEQYF
19	TRBV4-3	TRBJ2-1	CASSQDYGRGASSYNEQFF
14	TRBV4-1	TRBJ2-7	CASSQGQDYYEQYF
15	TRBV2	TRBJ2-5	CASSVPRGGWETQYF
15	TRBV5-1	TRBJ2-3	CASSEGRGQMDTQYF
15	TRBV4-1	TRBJ1-4	CASSQDNRGDEKLFF
13	TRBV6-5	TRBJ2-7	CASSRGGSREQYF
15	TRBV7-9	TRBJ2-4	CASSSQGKGKNIQYF
13	TRBV6-6	TRBJ1-6	CASWRTGDSPLHF
14	TRBV7-9	TRBJ1-2	CASSLATGGDGYTF
16	TRBV10-3	TRBJ2-7	CAISERAGKGTYEQYF
16	TRBV11-2	TRBJ1-4	CASTSGWGQINEKLFF
12	TRBV24-1	TRBJ2-7	CATISGGYEQYF
15	TRBV5-1	TRBJ2-2	CASRREVADTGELFF
15	TRBV5-1	TRBJ1-3	CASSLAPGTGNTIYF
13	TRBV7-2	TRBJ2-2	CASSLSSTGELFF